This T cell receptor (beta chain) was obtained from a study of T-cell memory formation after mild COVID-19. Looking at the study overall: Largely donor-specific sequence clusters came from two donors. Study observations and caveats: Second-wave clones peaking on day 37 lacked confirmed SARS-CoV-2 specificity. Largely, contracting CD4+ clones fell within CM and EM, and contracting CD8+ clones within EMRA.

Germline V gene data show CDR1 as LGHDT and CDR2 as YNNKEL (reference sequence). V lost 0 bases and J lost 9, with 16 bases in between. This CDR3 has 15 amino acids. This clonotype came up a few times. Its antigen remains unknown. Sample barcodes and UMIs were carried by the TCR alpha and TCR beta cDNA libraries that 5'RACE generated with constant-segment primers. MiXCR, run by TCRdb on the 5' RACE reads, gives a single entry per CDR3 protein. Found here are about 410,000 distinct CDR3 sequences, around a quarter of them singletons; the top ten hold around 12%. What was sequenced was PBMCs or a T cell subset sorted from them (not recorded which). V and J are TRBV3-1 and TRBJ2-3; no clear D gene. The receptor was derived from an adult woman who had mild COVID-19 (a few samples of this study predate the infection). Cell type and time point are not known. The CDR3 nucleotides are TGTGCCAGCAGCCAAGATTGGCCCTTCGAGGTAACGCAGTATTTT. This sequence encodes CASSQDWPFEVTQYF.